This record covers a single TCR beta chain. Its antigen remains unknown. TCRdb reprocessed the reads via MiXCR and lists one record per CDR3 protein. The sample has approximately 910,000 distinct CDR3 sequences; around a third are singletons. CDR3 length equals 12 residues. The ends lost 7 bases at V and 5 bases at J; junction bases unmatched: 3. The germline gives CDR1 ENHRY, CDR2 SYGVKD. This specimen belongs to a study of T cell repertoires in cytomegalovirus infection. J is TRBJ1-2 and V is TRBV10-3, with 8 bases fitting TRBD1. The sequencing here drew on cultured CD8+ T cells from PBMCs, taken from culture after CMV antigen stimulation. This receptor was taken from a human donor in good health (CMV status not recorded). Some clones in this sample may be carry-over from other donors' samples. This CDR3 reads CAITDRGYGYTF. DNA of the CDR3: TGTGCCATCACCGACAGGGGATATGGCTACACCTTC.